The clone carrying this T cell receptor beta chain appeared many times. The antigen remains unidentified. The sample belongs to a study of identical twins. The study's findings and limits: Invariant populations such as MAIT and iNKT cells could partly muddle zero-insertion analyses.

Trimming left V 1 base short and J 7 bases short, with 11 bases between. Looked up from germline, CDR1 is SGHRS and CDR2 is YFSETQ. The CDR3 is 13 amino acids. A single record per CDR3 protein comes from TCRdb applying MiXCR to the 5' RACE reads. The sample holds a few hundred thousand distinct CDR3 sequences, roughly 9% seen once. These data were also filed under a second study, of yellow fever vaccine responses in identical twins.

Input material: CD8+ T cells sorted from blood. The V gene is TRBV5-1, the J gene TRBJ1-1; tentative D call: TRBD1 (5 bases). The clonotype was recovered from a woman aged 18-35 years in good health. The DNA of the CDR3 is TGCGCCAGCAGCTTGACCGGGACCGATGAAGCTTTCTTT. Residues: CASSLTGTDEAFF.